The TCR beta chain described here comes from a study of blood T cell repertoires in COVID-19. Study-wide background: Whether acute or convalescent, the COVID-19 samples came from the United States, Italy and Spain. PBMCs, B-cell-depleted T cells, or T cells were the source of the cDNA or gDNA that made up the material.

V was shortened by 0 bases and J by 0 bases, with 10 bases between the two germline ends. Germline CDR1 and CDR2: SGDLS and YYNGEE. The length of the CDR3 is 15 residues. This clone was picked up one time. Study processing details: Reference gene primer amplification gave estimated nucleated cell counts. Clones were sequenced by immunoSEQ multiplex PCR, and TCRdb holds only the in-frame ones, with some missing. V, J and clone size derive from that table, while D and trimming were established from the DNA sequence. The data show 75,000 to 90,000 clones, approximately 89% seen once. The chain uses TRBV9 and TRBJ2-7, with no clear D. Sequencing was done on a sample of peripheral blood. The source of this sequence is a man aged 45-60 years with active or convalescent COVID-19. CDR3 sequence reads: CASSVGFSSSYEQYF. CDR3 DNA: TGTGCCAGCAGCGTAGGCTTTAGCAGCTCCTACGAGCAGTACTTC. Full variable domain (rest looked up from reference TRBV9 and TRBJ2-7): DSGVTQTPKHLITATGQRVTLRCSPRSGDLSVYWYQQSLDQGLQFLIQYYNGEERAKGNILERFSAQQFPDLHSELNLSSLELGDSALYFCASSVGFSSSYEQYFGPGTRLTVT.